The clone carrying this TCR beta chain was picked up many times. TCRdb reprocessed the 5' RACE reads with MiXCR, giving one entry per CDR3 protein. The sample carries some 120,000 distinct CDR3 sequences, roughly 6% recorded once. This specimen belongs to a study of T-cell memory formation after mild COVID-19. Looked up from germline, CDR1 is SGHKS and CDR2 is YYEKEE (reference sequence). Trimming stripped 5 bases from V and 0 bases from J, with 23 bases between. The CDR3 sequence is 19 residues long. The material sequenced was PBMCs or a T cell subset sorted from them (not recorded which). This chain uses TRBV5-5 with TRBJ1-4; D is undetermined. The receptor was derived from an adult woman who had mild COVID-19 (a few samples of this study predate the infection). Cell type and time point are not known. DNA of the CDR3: TGTGCCAGCAGTTCTAGACCGTCGGCAGTCTGGGCAACTAATGAAAAACTGTTTTTT. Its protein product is CASSSRPSAVWATNEKLFF. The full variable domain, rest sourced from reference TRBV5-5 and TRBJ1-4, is DAGVTQSPTHLIKTRGQQVTLRCSPISGHKSVSWYQQVLGQGPQFIFQYYEKEERGRGNFPDRFSARQFPNYSSELNVNALLLGDSALYLCASSSRPSAVWATNEKLFFGSGTQLSVL.